Presented here are 11 T cell receptor beta chains from one specimen sequenced in a study of cytomegalovirus exposure and HLA in healthy donors. PCR employed 60 Vbeta and 13 Jbeta primers. Profiled with immunoSEQ multiplex PCR; TCRdb holds only in-frame clones, not every one. The sample holds some 130,000 clones, under 85% seen once. Sequences were obtained from PBMCs. The receptors originated from a male donor in good health and CMV-seropositive.

This chain uses TRBV2 with TRBJ2-3, with 13 bases identical to TRBD2. This CDR3 comprises 15 residues. With V trimmed by 6 bases and J by 4 bases, 4 bases remained unmatched. Germline lookup yields CDR1 SNHLY and CDR2 FYNNEI. CDR3 coding DNA: TGTGCCAGCAGCAGGACTAGCGGGAGTGCAGATACGCAGTATTTT. Protein sequence: CASSRTSGSADTQYF.

This clone was recorded only once. This chain links TRBV6-5 with TRBJ1-5; 7 bases are a match to TRBD1. CDR3 length equals 15 residues. In germline, CDR1 is MNHEY, CDR2 SVGAGI. V dropped 5 bases and J dropped 0; count of bases not matched to a gene: 4. The chain's CDR3 is CASSPGTVSNQPQHF. The CDR3 nucleotides read TGTGCCAGCAGTCCCGGGACAGTTAGCAATCAGCCCCAGCATTTT.

This clone showed up just a few times. The J gene is TRBJ2-7, the V gene TRBV6-1, with 7 bases aligning to TRBD1. CDR1 is MNHNS and CDR2 is SASEGT in the germline V gene. The J segment lost 2 bases and the V segment lost 7 bases, leaving 5 bases of the junction unmatched. The CDR3 extends over 13 amino acids. CDR3 coding DNA: TGTGCCAGCACCGGGACAGACACCTACGAGCAGTACTTC. This encodes CASTGTDTYEQYF.

The rearrangement joins TRBV6-5 to TRBJ1-2, with a possible D match to TRBD1 (5 bases). Per germline, CDR1 MNHEY and CDR2 SVGAGI. Trimming left V 6 bases short and J 8 bases short, with 13 bases between. The CDR3 runs to 12 residues. CDR3 residues: CASRLGEGGYTF. CDR3 bases: TGTGCCAGCAGGCTGGGGGAGGGCGGCTACACCTTC.

The chain joins TRBV2 to TRBJ2-1; tentatively, D is TRBD2 (5 bases). Germline CDR1 and CDR2: SNHLY and FYNNEI. V lost 7 bases and J 4 bases, leaving 11 bases between the germline ends. This CDR3 spans 13 amino acids. The CDR3 protein is CASTRARYNEQFF. The CDR3 DNA sequence: TGTGCCAGCACGAGGGCGAGGTACAATGAGCAGTTCTTC.

This chain connects TRBV25-1 to TRBJ1-1; D perhaps matches TRBD1 (5 bases). CDR1 MGHDK and CDR2 SYGVNS come from the germline V gene. This CDR3 comprises 15 residues. Trimming cost V 6 bases and J 3 bases, with 17 bases left between them. The CDR3 bases are TGTGCCAGCAGCAATCTCCAGGGAGGGGACACTGAAGCTTTCTTT. Protein: CASSNLQGGDTEAFF.

The sample holds a few counts of this clone. This sample also contains other DNA sequences that code for the same CDR3. The chain is built from TRBV2 and TRBJ1-2; D perhaps matches TRBD1 (5 bases). The germline V and J ends were trimmed by 4 bases and 8 bases, with 11 bases remaining between them. CDR1 is SNHLY, CDR2 FYNNEI, per germline. This CDR3 is built from 12 residues. The CDR3 nucleotides are TGTGCCAGCAGTGGCGGAGGGGTCGGCTACACCTTC. Residues: CASSGGGVGYTF.

The chain links TRBV19 to TRBJ2-7; 9 bases are a match to TRBD1. Unmatched junction bases numbered 6, after V lost 9 bases and J lost 3 bases. This CDR3 has 13 amino acids. CDR1 and CDR2 from the germline V gene are LNHDA and SQIVND (reference sequence). The CDR3 here is CARRTGAFYEQYF. CDR3 in DNA: TGTGCCAGGCGGACAGGGGCATTCTACGAGCAGTACTTC. Full variable domain (outside the CDR3, taken from reference TRBV19 and TRBJ2-7): DGGITQSPKYLFRKEGQNVTLSCEQNLNHDAMYWYRQDPGQGLRLIYYSQIVNDFQKGDIAEGYSVSREKKESFPLTVTSAQKNPTAFYLCARRTGAFYEQYFGPGTRLTVT.

This clone has a handful of counts. The V and J genes are TRBV7-9 and TRBJ2-2; 7 bases map to TRBD1. Germline CDR1 and CDR2: SEHNR and FQNEAQ (reference sequence). The V segment lost 4 bases and the J segment 3 bases; nucleotides outside the gene matches: 8. The CDR3 is made up of 16 amino acids. This CDR3 is CASSSLRDRDTGELFF. The DNA of the CDR3 is TGTGCCAGCAGCTCCCTCCGGGACAGAGACACCGGGGAGCTGTTTTTT.

This chain joins TRBV10-1 and TRBJ1-1; possible D gene TRBD1, 6 bases. Trimming took off 9 bases at V and 2 bases at J, with 13 bases between the two ends. This CDR3 is 13 amino acids long. From germline, CDR1 is WNHNN and CDR2 SYGVQD (reference sequence). Written as DNA, the CDR3 is TGCGCCAGGCCAGGGGATGGAAACACTGAAGCTTTCTTT. Residues: CARPGDGNTEAFF.

This clone was seen just once. The chain carries TRBV29-1 and TRBJ2-7; D call uncertain. Germline CDR1 SQVTM, CDR2 ANQGSEA. This CDR3 has 13 residues. Trimming took 4 bases from V and 0 from J, leaving 10 bases between them. CDR3: CSVVLVSSYEQYF. The CDR3 bases are TGCAGCGTTGTTCTGGTGAGCTCCTACGAGCAGTACTTC.